The 3 T cell receptor beta chains in this list originate from one sample, sequenced in a study of T cell responses to AZD1222 COVID-19 vaccine. This table comes from immunoSEQ multiplex PCR, and its TCRdb copy is limited to in-frame clones, with some not included. The sample includes 170,000 or so clones, roughly 88% of them seen just once. The specimen was peripheral blood, collected 28 days after the second AZD1222 dose. The source is an adult who received the AZD1222 COVID-19 vaccine.

This clone was seen a single time. The rearrangement links TRBV28 to TRBJ1-6, with no clear D. The V end lost 3 bases, the J end lost 1 base, and 13 bases lay between the germline ends. Germline-derived CDR1 and CDR2 are MDHEN and SYDVKM. This CDR3 is built from 17 residues. As DNA, the CDR3 is TGTGCCAGCAGTTTCCCATCCGTTCGGTCCTATAATTCACCCCTCCACTTT. Its protein is CASSFPSVRSYNSPLHF.

This clone came up a few times. The chain is built from TRBV6-6 and TRBJ2-7; 7 bases line up with TRBD1. V lost 7 bases to trimming and J lost 3 bases; unmatched junction nucleotides: 9. From germline, CDR1 is MNHNY and CDR2 SVGAGI (reference sequence). This CDR3 is built from 14 residues. DNA for the CDR3: TGTGCCAGCAATATACAGGGGCCAGGCTACGAGCAGTACTTC. The encoded protein is CASNIQGPGYEQYF.

The chain recombines TRBV18 with TRBJ1-3; D unresolved. Germline CDR1 is KGHSH and CDR2 is LQKENI. Trimming took 1 base from V and 0 from J, leaving 10 bases between them. CDR3 length: 16 residues. The CDR3 DNA is TGTGCCAGCTCACCACTATCCCCGAACTCTGGAAACACCATATATTTT. This sequence encodes CASSPLSPNSGNTIYF. The whole variable domain, remainder taken from reference TRBV18 and TRBJ1-3, is NAGVMQNPRHLVRRRGQEARLRCSPMKGHSHVYWYRQLPEEGLKFMVYLQKENIIDESGMPKERFSAEFPKEGPSILRIQQVVRGDSAAYFCASSPLSPNSGNTIYFGEGSWLTVV.